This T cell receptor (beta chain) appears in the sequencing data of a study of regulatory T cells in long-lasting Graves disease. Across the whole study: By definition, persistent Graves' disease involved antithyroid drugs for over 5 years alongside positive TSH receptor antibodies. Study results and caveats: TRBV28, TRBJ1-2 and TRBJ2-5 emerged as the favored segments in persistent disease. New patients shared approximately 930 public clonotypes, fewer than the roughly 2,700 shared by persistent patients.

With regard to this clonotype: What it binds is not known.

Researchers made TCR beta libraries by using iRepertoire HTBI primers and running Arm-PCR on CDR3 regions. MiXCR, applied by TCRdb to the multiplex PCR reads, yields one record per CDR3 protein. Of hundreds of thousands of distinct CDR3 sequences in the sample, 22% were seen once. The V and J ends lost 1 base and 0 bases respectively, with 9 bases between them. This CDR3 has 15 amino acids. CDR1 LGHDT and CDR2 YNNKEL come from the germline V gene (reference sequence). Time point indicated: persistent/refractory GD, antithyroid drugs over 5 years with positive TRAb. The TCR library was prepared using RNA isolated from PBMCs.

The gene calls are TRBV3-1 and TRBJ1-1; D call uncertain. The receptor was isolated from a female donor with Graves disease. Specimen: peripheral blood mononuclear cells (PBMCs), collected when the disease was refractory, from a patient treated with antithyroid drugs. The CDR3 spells CASSQGRHLNTEAFF. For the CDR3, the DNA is TGTGCCAGCAGCCAAGGGAGGCATCTGAACACTGAAGCTTTCTTT.